The T cell receptor beta chain under discussion was sequenced for a study of blood T cell repertoires in COVID-19. Turning to the study itself: PBMCs, B-cell-depleted T cells, or T cells were the source of the cDNA or gDNA that made up the material.

Generated by immunoSEQ multiplex PCR, the TCRdb table keeps only in-frame clones and is missing some. In the table there are 230,000 or so clones, about 91% of which are singletons. The germline CDR1 and CDR2 sequences are SEHNR and FQNEAQ (reference sequence). The CDR3 runs 15 residues. V was clipped by 3 bases and J by 2 bases; unmatched bases: 5. The V and J genes are TRBV7-9 and TRBJ2-3; TRBD1 aligns across 7 bases. The sequenced sample consisted of PBMCs or T cells enriched from blood (not recorded which). This clonotype was obtained from a woman aged 45-60 years with acute COVID-19. CDR3 DNA sequence: TGTGCCAGCAGCTTGAGGGGGCAGGTCACAGATACGCAGTATTTT. Protein: CASSLRGQVTDTQYF.